This T cell receptor beta chain emerged from a study of blood T cell repertoires in COVID-19. Turning to the study itself: T cells, B-cell-depleted T cells, or PBMCs supplied cDNA or gDNA.

As processed by the authors: Amplifying reference gene primers gave estimates of nucleated cell counts. This table comes from immunoSEQ multiplex PCR, and its TCRdb copy is limited to in-frame clones, with some not included. From that table come the V and J calls and clone size; the DNA was used to work out D and trimming. Of roughly 250,000 clones listed, approximately 90% are singletons. V shed 6 bases and J shed 4 bases, with 8 bases lying between them. Looked up from germline, CDR1 is SNHLY and CDR2 is FYNNEI. The CDR3 is made up of 12 amino acids. The study recruited people aged about 18 to 95 years across around 23 US areas. Among Cohort 3 donors, those recovered had two negative PCRs, clearance, or symptom resolution.

The sequencing input was PBMCs or T cells enriched from blood (not recorded which). The receptor was derived from a woman in her late teens or twenties who had recovered from COVID-19. The rearrangement joins TRBV2 to TRBJ2-3; D unclear. The DNA of the CDR3 is TGTGCCAGCAGGGGCCAGCCAGATACGCAGTATTTT. It encodes CASRGQPDTQYF.